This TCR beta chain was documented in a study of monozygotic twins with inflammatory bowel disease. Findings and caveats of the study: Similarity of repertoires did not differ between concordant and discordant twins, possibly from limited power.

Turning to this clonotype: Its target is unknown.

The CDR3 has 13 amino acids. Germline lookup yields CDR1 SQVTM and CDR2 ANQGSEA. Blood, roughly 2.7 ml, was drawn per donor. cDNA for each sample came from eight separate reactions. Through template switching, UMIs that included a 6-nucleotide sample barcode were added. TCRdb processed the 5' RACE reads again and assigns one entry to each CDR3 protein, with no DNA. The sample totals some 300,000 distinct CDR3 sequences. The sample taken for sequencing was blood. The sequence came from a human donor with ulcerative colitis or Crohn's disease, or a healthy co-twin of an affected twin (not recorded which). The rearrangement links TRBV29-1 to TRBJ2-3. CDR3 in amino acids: CSGNDFPTDTQYF.